These 13 T cell receptor beta chains share one sample of origin, sequenced in a study of blood T cell repertoires in COVID-19. The repertoire was sequenced with immunoSEQ multiplex PCR; TCRdb's copy has only in-frame clones and lacks some. This repertoire shows around 62,000 clones, more than 70% found once; its top ten account for about a tenth. The sequenced material came from PBMCs or T cells enriched from blood (not recorded which). These receptors all stem from a woman aged 40 to 50 who had recovered from COVID-19.

The J gene is TRBJ2-7, the V gene TRBV13; D is perhaps TRBD1 (6 bases). The length of the CDR3 is 16 residues. Germline V gene sequence: CDR1 PRHDT, CDR2 FYEKMQ (reference sequence). V lost 5 bases and J 4 bases, leaving 21 bases between the germline ends. The CDR3 region is CASSRLKGDTLYEQYF. CDR3 DNA sequence: TGTGCCAGCAGCCGGCTAAAGGGGGATACACTATACGAGCAGTACTTC.

This clone was recorded a few times. The chain couples TRBV4-2 to TRBJ2-2, with TRBD2 matching 11 bases. There are 15 residues in the CDR3. Trimming removed 0 bases from V and 6 bases from J; junction bases left unmatched: 0. Germline lookup yields CDR1 LGHNA and CDR2 YNFKEQ. CDR3 residues: CASSQDSGGAGELFF. The CDR3 nucleotides read TGTGCCAGCAGCCAAGATAGCGGGGGGGCCGGGGAGCTGTTTTTT.

The chain has TRBV19 and TRBJ1-1; a possible D gene is TRBD1 (6 bases). The V and J ends lost 6 bases and 4 bases respectively, with 15 bases between them. Germline loops: CDR1 LNHDA, CDR2 SQIVND (reference sequence). There are 14 residues in the CDR3. The CDR3 sequence is CASSSTGRGTEAFF. The CDR3 nucleotides are TGTGCCAGTAGCTCCACAGGGAGGGGCACTGAAGCTTTCTTT. Together with reference TRBV19 and TRBJ1-1, the CDR3 gives the full variable domain: DGGITQSPKYLFRKEGQNVTLSCEQNLNHDAMYWYRQDPGQGLRLIYYSQIVNDFQKGDIAEGYSVSREKKESFPLTVTSAQKNPTAFYLCASSSTGRGTEAFFGQGTRLTVV.

The V and J genes are TRBV10-3 and TRBJ1-6; no firm D call. The germline V and J ends were trimmed by 0 bases and 8 bases, with 8 bases remaining between them. The CDR3 totals 14 residues. CDR1 is ENHRY and CDR2 is SYGVKD in the germline V gene. CDR3 region: CAISESGRHSPLHF. In nucleotides, the CDR3 is TGTGCCATCAGTGAGTCCGGCAGGCATTCACCCCTCCACTTT.

The chain employs TRBV4-2 and TRBJ2-3; 7 nucleotides agree with TRBD1. J lost 0 bases, V lost 2 bases, and 2 bases had no gene match. This CDR3 is 15 amino acids long. Germline V gene lookup returns CDR1 LGHNA and CDR2 YNFKEQ. The CDR3 nucleotides are TGTGCCAGCAGCCAACCGACAGGGAGCACAGATACGCAGTATTTT. Amino acid sequence: CASSQPTGSTDTQYF.

J is TRBJ2-1 and V is TRBV6-4; 8 bases agree with TRBD2. CDR1 is MRHNA, CDR2 SNTAGT, per germline. This CDR3 has 15 amino acids. V dropped 1 base and J dropped 8; count of bases not matched to a gene: 7. The CDR3, as DNA: TGTGCCAGCAGTGACTTTAGCGGGGATGGCTATGAGCAGTTCTTC. Protein: CASSDFSGDGYEQFF.

V usage is TRBV21-1 and J usage is TRBJ2-1; TRBD1 is the table's D call, not checked against the DNA. TRBV21-1 is a pseudogene. This CDR3 region has 17 residues. CDR3 loop: CASSGERTGGSYNEQFF. Written as DNA, the CDR3 is TGTGCCAGCAGCGGCGAGCGGACAGGGGGTTCGTACAATGAGCAGTTCTTC.

CDR3: CASSPGTESGETQYF. The CDR3 DNA reads as TGTGCCAGCAGCCCCGGGACAGAATCTGGAGAGACCCAGTACTTC. The chain has TRBV11-3 and TRBJ2-5; 7 bases are shared with TRBD1. Germline trimming cut 5 bases from V and 4 bases from J; bases unmatched to any gene: 10. The CDR3 has 15 residues. Germline values: CDR1 SGHNT, CDR2 YENEEA.

The chain links TRBV19 to TRBJ1-1, with D possibly matching TRBD1 (5 bases). With 0 bases removed from V and 1 base from J, the gap between germline ends came to 9 bases. The germline V gene has CDR1 LNHDA and CDR2 SQIVND (reference sequence). The CDR3 extends over 15 amino acids. The CDR3 here is CASSIDRGSNTEAFF. In DNA, the CDR3 is TGTGCCAGTAGTATAGATAGGGGATCGAACACTGAAGCTTTCTTT.

The chain combines TRBV5-1 with TRBJ1-1; no firm D call. The CDR3 loop spans 14 amino acids. Trimming took off 1 base at V and 1 base at J, with 8 bases between the two ends. The germline V gene has CDR1 SGHRS and CDR2 YFSETQ. CDR3 bases: TGCGCCAGCAGCTTGTATGCAGGGAACACTGAAGCTTTCTTT. Translated, it gives CASSLYAGNTEAFF.

The genes are TRBV7-8 and TRBJ2-6; the match to TRBD1 covers 11 bases. Per the germline V gene, CDR1 is SGHVS and CDR2 is FQNEAQ. The CDR3 contains 17 residues. V gave up 2 bases and J gave up 1 base; unmatched junction bases: 1. The CDR3 spells CASSLWDRGSGANVLTF. DNA of the CDR3: TGTGCCAGCAGCTTATGGGACAGGGGGTCTGGGGCCAACGTCCTGACTTTC.

This sequence joins TRBV24-1 and TRBJ2-3; TRBD1 matches at 8 bases. V lost 8 bases to trimming and J lost 1 base; unmatched junction nucleotides: 1. The CDR3 loop spans 13 amino acids. Germline loops: CDR1 KGHDR, CDR2 SFDVKD. In nucleotides, the CDR3 is TGTGCCACCACGGGACAGGGCACAGATACGCAGTATTTT. Translating gives CATTGQGTDTQYF.

V usage is TRBV5-4 and J usage is TRBJ1-1; 8 nucleotides match TRBD1. The CDR3 totals 13 residues. Germline trimming cut 5 bases from V and 4 bases from J; bases unmatched to any gene: 4. The germline gives CDR1 SGHNT, CDR2 YYREEE (reference sequence). CDR3 bases: TGTGCCAGCAGTTTAACAGGGGGCACTGAAGCTTTCTTT. Encoded protein: CASSLTGGTEAFF.